Presented here are 17 T cell receptor beta chains from one specimen sequenced in a study of cytomegalovirus exposure and HLA in healthy donors. PCR employed 60 Vbeta and 13 Jbeta primers. Libraries were prepared by immunoSEQ multiplex PCR; TCRdb keeps only in-frame clonotypes and omits some of them. The sample has fewer than 200,000 clones, and its top ten clones hold approximately 6.5%. The sequenced sample consisted of PBMCs. These receptor sequences come from a man aged 25-40 years in good health and CMV-seronegative.

The chain recombines TRBV28 with TRBJ2-7, with D possibly matching TRBD2 (5 bases). The ends were cut back, 3 bases at V and 0 bases at J, with 12 bases in the middle. Germline CDR1 MDHEN, CDR2 SYDVKM. The CDR3 is 15 amino acids. CDR3 sequence reads: CASSFSDRSSYEQYF. As DNA, the CDR3 is TGTGCCAGCAGTTTTAGCGACCGCAGCTCCTACGAGCAGTACTTC.

The chain links TRBV9 to TRBJ1-1; TRBD1 agrees at 7 bases. The V gene end was trimmed by 4 bases and the J gene end by 12 bases; junction bases not matched to a gene: 12. The length of the CDR3 is 13 residues. Germline V gives CDR1 SGDLS, CDR2 YYNGEE. The CDR3 spells CASSPGTEFRTFF. Here the CDR3 DNA reads TGTGCCAGCAGCCCTGGGACAGAATTCAGAACTTTCTTT.

The chain couples TRBV6-5 to TRBJ1-6; the match to TRBD1 covers 7 bases. The CDR3 consists of 14 residues. Trimming took 0 bases from V and 10 from J; bases not matched to a gene: 3. CDR1 is MNHEY, CDR2 SVGAGI, per germline. CDR3 sequence (DNA): TGTGCCAGCAGTTACTCACAGGGGCGGTCACCCCTCCACTTT. It encodes CASSYSQGRSPLHF.

The genes are TRBV28 and TRBJ1-2; 8 nucleotides align to TRBD1. This CDR3 contains 14 residues. Losses at the gene ends were 6 bases for V and 6 bases for J; bases not matched to a gene: 9. CDR1 and CDR2 (germline): MDHEN, SYDVKM. For the CDR3, the DNA is TGTGCCAGCAGACGACCCGGACAGGGTGATGGCTACACCTTC. Encoded protein: CASRRPGQGDGYTF.

V is TRBV28 and J is TRBJ2-7; no clear D. This CDR3 has 11 residues. Germline CDR1 is MDHEN and CDR2 is SYDVKM. V dropped 3 bases and J dropped 6 bases, with 6 bases sitting between them. The CDR3 spells CASSLQREQYF. CDR3 DNA sequence: TGTGCCAGCAGTTTGCAGCGCGAGCAGTACTTC.

The chain couples TRBV6-5 to TRBJ1-6; D not certain. Trimming took 6 bases from V and 7 from J, leaving 13 bases between them. This CDR3 is built from 14 residues. The V gene's germline CDR1 is MNHEY and CDR2 SVGAGI. The CDR3 loop is CASRIDWVNSPLHF. The CDR3 bases are TGTGCCAGCAGGATAGACTGGGTGAATTCACCCCTCCACTTT.

The chain recombines TRBV18 with TRBJ1-1, with D maybe TRBD1 (6 bases). Per germline, CDR1 KGHSH and CDR2 LQKENI. CDR3 length: 16 residues. Trimming removed 0 bases at V and 6 bases at J, with 17 bases between. CDR3 in DNA: TGTGCCAGCTCACCACCGAGAGGGGGAAATGGGCCTGAAGCTTTCTTT. Encoded protein: CASSPPRGGNGPEAFF.

The CDR3: CASSEGGGGDGYTF. The CDR3 DNA sequence: TGTGCCAGCAGCGAGGGCGGAGGGGGGGATGGCTACACCTTC. The V gene is TRBV9, the J gene TRBJ1-2; possibly TRBD1 for D (6 bases). Trimming cost V 3 bases and J 6 bases, with 15 bases left between them. This CDR3 contains 14 residues. CDR1 is SGDLS and CDR2 is YYNGEE in the germline V gene.

The chain employs TRBV5-1 and TRBJ1-1, with TRBD1 identical over 7 bases. The CDR3 runs 14 residues. Germline-derived CDR1 and CDR2 are SGHRS and YFSETQ. The V and J ends lost 4 bases and 2 bases, in that order; junction bases with no gene match: 5. The CDR3 nucleotides read TGCGCCAGCAGCCCGGGGACAGTAAACACTGAAGCTTTCTTT. The encoded protein is CASSPGTVNTEAFF.

The V gene is TRBV11-3, the J gene TRBJ1-2, with 10 bases fitting TRBD1. Germline CDR1 reads SGHNT; CDR2 reads YENEEA. The trim removed 0 bases at V and 10 bases at J, leaving 8 bases unmatched. CDR3 length equals 15 residues. Here the CDR3 DNA reads TGTGCCAGCAGCTTAGATATGCGGGACAGGGGAGACTACACCTTC. This translates into CASSLDMRDRGDYTF.

The chain links TRBV7-8 to TRBJ2-3, with 12 bases matching TRBD2. Germline CDR1 and CDR2: SGHVS and FQNEAQ. The CDR3 is 18 residues long. V gave up 2 bases and J gave up 2 bases; unmatched junction bases: 8. CDR3 region: CASSLYVGLAGFTDTQYF. DNA for the CDR3: TGTGCCAGCAGCTTATACGTCGGACTAGCGGGATTCACAGATACGCAGTATTTT.

The J gene is TRBJ2-1, the V gene TRBV13, with 16 bases lining up with TRBD2. V lost 4 bases, J lost 7 bases, and 4 bases stayed unmatched. Germline assignment: CDR1 PRHDT and CDR2 FYEKMQ (reference sequence). The CDR3 is 16 amino acids. CDR3: CASSWGLAGGPNEQFF. The CDR3 nucleotides read TGTGCCAGCAGCTGGGGACTAGCGGGGGGGCCAAATGAGCAGTTCTTC.

The V and J genes are TRBV6-5 and TRBJ2-7; 9 bases map to TRBD1. CDR3 length: 15 residues. The trim removed 6 bases at V and 5 bases at J, leaving 11 bases unmatched. Per germline, CDR1 MNHEY and CDR2 SVGAGI. CDR3 DNA: TGTGCCAGCAGCCCCCGGGACAGGGCCCTCCACGAGCAGTACTTC. It yields the protein CASSPRDRALHEQYF.

The V and J genes are TRBV9 and TRBJ2-7, with TRBD2 as a possible D gene (7 bases). The V end was cut by 0 bases, the J end by 5 bases, with 15 bases between. The CDR3 runs 15 residues. Germline V CDR1 and CDR2: SGDLS, YYNGEE. The CDR3 sequence is CASSVDQGRVHEQYF. CDR3 in DNA: TGTGCCAGCAGCGTAGATCAGGGGAGGGTCCACGAGCAGTACTTC.

The V and J genes are TRBV7-9 and TRBJ2-5; TRBD2 aligns across 7 bases. TRBJ2-7 explains the end of the DNA better; the J call may be wrong. CDR3 length: 15 residues. Germline V gene lookup returns CDR1 SEHNR and CDR2 FQNEAQ (reference sequence). The CDR3 protein is CASSPLGGSVHEQYF. CDR3 DNA sequence: TGTGCCAGCAGCCCTCTGGGAGGGTCTGTGCACGAGCAGTACTTC.

The chain combines TRBV19 with TRBJ2-7; D may be TRBD1 (6 bases). V gave up 4 bases and J gave up 0 bases, with 10 bases separating them. The CDR3 runs to 14 residues. The germline V gene has CDR1 LNHDA and CDR2 SQIVND (reference sequence). The CDR3 protein is CASSSEGHSYEQYF. CDR3 DNA sequence: TGTGCCAGTAGTAGCGAGGGACACTCCTACGAGCAGTACTTC. Variable domain in full (rest from reference TRBV19 and TRBJ2-7): DGGITQSPKYLFRKEGQNVTLSCEQNLNHDAMYWYRQDPGQGLRLIYYSQIVNDFQKGDIAEGYSVSREKKESFPLTVTSAQKNPTAFYLCASSSEGHSYEQYFGPGTRLTVT.

The rearrangement links TRBV28 to TRBJ2-7; 7 positions match TRBD2. Germline CDR1 is MDHEN and CDR2 is SYDVKM. The V and J ends lost 8 bases and 5 bases, in that order; junction bases with no gene match: 15. This CDR3 comprises 15 residues. The CDR3 DNA follows: TGTGCCAGCCCACCCTCGGGCGGGAGTCACAACGAGCAGTACTTC. It is translated as CASPPSGGSHNEQYF.